Below, one T cell receptor beta chain is given with its context. This sample is part of a study of blood T cell repertoires in COVID-19. Overall study context: Samples taken during acute and convalescent COVID-19 were collected in the United States, Italy and Spain. The analysed material was cDNA or gDNA that came from T cells, B-cell-depleted T cells, or PBMCs.

Participant-reported clinical history was the basis for cohort assignment. This CDR3 has 13 residues. With 4 bases removed from V and 7 bases from J, the gap between germline ends came to 13 bases. Germline V gene sequence: CDR1 SEHNR, CDR2 FQNEAQ (reference sequence). Study processing details: Cell counts per sample came from amplifying reference gene primers. Assay: immunoSEQ multiplex PCR; the TCRdb copy retains only in-frame clones and omits some. From that table come the V and J calls and clone size; the DNA was used to work out D and trimming. Here the sample spans around 330,000 clones, roughly 90% being singletons.

This chain joins TRBV7-9 and TRBJ1-2; no reliable D call. The sequenced sample was PBMCs or T cells enriched from blood (not recorded which). The sequence came from a man in his 60s who had recovered from COVID-19. CDR3 DNA: TGTGCCAGCAGCTGGTTGGAGACGGCTGGCTACACCTTC. Amino acid sequence: CASSWLETAGYTF.